This T cell receptor beta chain was observed in a study of control samples from healthy donors and cancer patients. The CDR3 is 13 residues long. Germline CDR1 is SGHAT and CDR2 is FQNNGV. Trimming pared 4 bases from V and 4 bases from J, leaving 10 bases between. TCRdb's copy holds only in-frame clones and misses some; the assay was immunoSEQ multiplex PCR. Counted here are some 79,000 clones, about nine tenths occurring once; the ten biggest clones make up roughly 7%. The sample taken for sequencing was blood. The gene calls are TRBV11-2 and TRBJ1-2; a possible D gene is TRBD1 (5 bases). This receptor was obtained from a man between 50 and 59 years old in good health. CDR3 sequence reads: CASSSTGAYGYTF. DNA of the CDR3: TGTGCCAGCAGCTCAACAGGTGCCTATGGCTACACCTTC. The variable domain in full, completed from reference TRBV11-2 and TRBJ1-2, reads EAGVAQSPRYKIIEKRQSVAFWCNPISGHATLYWYQQILGQGPKLLIQFQNNGVVDDSQLPKDRFSAERLKGVDSTLKIQPAKLEDSAVYLCASSSTGAYGYTFGSGTRLTVV.